The clone carrying this T cell receptor (beta chain) has only a few counts. The germline V gene has CDR1 GTSNPN and CDR2 SVGIG (reference sequence). CDR3 length: 14 amino acids. V was shortened by 3 bases and J by 2 bases, with 11 bases between the two germline ends. With 60 Vbeta and 13 Jbeta primers, the PCR was carried out. TCRdb's table, derived via immunoSEQ multiplex PCR, lists solely in-frame clones and lacks some. The sample shows around 180,000 clones, about 80% of them seen only once. The sample originates from a study of cytomegalovirus exposure and HLA in healthy donors. The TCR sequence derives from a woman between 40 and 50 years old in good health and CMV-seronegative. The chain carries TRBV30 and TRBJ1-3; D ambiguous. Specimen: PBMCs. The CDR3 sequence is CAWSAVRAGNTIYF. The DNA of the CDR3 is TGTGCCTGGAGCGCCGTGAGGGCTGGAAACACCATATATTTT.